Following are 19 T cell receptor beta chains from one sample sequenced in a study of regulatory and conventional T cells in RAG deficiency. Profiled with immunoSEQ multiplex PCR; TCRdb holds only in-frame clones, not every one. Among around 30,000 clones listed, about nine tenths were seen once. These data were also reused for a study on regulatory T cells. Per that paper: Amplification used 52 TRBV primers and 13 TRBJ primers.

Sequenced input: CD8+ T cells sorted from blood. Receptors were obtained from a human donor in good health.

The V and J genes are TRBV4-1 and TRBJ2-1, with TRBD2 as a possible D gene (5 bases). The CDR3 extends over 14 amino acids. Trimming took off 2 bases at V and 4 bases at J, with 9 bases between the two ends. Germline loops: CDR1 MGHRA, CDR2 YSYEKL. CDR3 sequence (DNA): TGCGCCAGCAGCCAAAAGGCGGGTTACAATGAGCAGTTCTTC. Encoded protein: CASSQKAGYNEQFF.

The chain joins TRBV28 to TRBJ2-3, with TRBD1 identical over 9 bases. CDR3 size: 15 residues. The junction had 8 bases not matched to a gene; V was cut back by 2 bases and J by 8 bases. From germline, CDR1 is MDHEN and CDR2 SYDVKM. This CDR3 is CASSLVGTGLGTQYF. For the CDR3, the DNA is TGTGCCAGCAGTTTAGTAGGGACAGGGCTTGGTACGCAGTATTTT.

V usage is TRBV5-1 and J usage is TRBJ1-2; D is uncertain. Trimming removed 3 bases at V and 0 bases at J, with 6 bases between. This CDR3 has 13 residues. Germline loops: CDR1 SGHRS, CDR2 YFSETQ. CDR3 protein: CASSSGTNYGYTF. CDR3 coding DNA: TGCGCCAGCAGCTCAGGTACTAACTATGGCTACACCTTC. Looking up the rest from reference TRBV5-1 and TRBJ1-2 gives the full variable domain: KAGVTQTPRYLIKTRGQQVTLSCSPISGHRSVSWYQQTPGQGLQFLFEYFSETQRNKGNFPGRFSGRQFSNSRSEMNVSTLELGDSALYLCASSSGTNYGYTFGSGTRLTVV.

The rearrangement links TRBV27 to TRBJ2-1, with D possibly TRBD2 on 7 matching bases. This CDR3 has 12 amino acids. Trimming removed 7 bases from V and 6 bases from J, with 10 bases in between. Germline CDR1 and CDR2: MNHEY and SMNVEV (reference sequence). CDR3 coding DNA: TGTGCCAGCAACAGGGAGGGCAATGAGCAGTTCTTC. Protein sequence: CASNREGNEQFF.

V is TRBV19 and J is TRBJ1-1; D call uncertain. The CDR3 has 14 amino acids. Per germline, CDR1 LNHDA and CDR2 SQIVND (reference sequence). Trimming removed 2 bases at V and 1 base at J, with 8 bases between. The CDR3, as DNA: TGTGCCAGTAGTATAAATGCCAAGAACACTGAAGCTTTCTTT. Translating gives CASSINAKNTEAFF.

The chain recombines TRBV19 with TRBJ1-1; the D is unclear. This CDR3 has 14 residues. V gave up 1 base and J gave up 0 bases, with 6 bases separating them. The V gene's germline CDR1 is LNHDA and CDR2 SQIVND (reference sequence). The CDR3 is CASSIGQMNTEAFF. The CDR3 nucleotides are TGTGCCAGTAGTATAGGGCAGATGAACACTGAAGCTTTCTTT.

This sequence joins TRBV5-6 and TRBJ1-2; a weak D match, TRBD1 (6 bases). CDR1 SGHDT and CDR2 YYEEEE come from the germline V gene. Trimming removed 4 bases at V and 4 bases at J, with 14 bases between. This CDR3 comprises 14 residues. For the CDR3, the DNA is TGTGCCAGCAGCGCGCCCAGGGGTATCTATGGCTACACCTTC. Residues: CASSAPRGIYGYTF.

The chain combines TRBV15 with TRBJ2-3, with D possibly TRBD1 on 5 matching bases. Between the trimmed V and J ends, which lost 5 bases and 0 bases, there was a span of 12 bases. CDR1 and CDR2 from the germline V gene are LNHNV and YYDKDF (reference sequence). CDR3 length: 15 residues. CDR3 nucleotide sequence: TGTGCCACCAGCCCCCGGACATCTAGCACAGATACGCAGTATTTT. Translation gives CATSPRTSSTDTQYF.

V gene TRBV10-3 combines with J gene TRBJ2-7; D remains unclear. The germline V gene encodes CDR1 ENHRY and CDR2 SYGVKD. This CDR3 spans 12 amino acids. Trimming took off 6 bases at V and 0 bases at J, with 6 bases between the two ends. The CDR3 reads CAIRPNSYEQYF. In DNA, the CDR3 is TGTGCCATCAGACCGAACTCCTACGAGCAGTACTTC.

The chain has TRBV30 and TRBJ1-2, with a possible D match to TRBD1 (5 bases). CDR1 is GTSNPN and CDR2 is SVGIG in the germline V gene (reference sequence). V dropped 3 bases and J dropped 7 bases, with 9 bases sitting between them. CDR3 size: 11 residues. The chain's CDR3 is CAWRGTGGYTF. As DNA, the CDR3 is TGTGCCTGGAGGGGGACGGGTGGCTACACCTTC.

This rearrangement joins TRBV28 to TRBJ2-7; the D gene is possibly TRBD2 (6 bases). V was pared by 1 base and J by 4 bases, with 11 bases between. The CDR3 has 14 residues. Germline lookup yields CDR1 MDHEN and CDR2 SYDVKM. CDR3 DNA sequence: TGTGCCAGCAGTTTATCCCAACGGGGGTACGAGCAGTACTTC. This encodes CASSLSQRGYEQYF.

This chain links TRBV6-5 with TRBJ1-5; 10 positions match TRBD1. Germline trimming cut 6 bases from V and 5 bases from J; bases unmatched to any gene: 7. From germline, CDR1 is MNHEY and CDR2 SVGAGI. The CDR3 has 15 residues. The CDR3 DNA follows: TGTGCCAGCAGCTGGACAGGGGGACAGGATCAGCCCCAGCATTTT. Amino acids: CASSWTGGQDQPQHF.

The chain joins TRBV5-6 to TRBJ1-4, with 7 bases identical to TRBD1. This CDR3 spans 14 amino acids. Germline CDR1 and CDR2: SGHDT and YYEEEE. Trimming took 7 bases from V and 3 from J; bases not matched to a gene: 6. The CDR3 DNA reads TGTGCCAGCGAGCAAGGGACAGCTAATGAAAAACTGTTTTTT. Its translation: CASEQGTANEKLFF.

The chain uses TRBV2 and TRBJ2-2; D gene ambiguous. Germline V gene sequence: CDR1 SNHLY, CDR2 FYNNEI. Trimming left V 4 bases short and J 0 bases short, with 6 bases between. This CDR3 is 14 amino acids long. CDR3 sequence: CASSVESNTGELFF. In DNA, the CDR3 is TGTGCCAGCAGTGTTGAATCGAACACCGGGGAGCTGTTTTTT.

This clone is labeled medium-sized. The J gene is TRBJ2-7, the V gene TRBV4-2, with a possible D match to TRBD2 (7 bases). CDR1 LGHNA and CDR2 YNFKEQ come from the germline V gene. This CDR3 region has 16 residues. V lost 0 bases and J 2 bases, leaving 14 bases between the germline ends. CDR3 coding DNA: TGTGCCAGCAGCCAAGATATAGGAGGGGGGGCCTACGAGCAGTACTTC. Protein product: CASSQDIGGGAYEQYF.

The CDR3 spells CASSLSSDPDTQYF. The CDR3 nucleotides are TGTGCCAGCAGCTTATCCTCCGATCCAGATACGCAGTATTTT. The chain uses TRBV11-3 and TRBJ2-3; D is uncertain. This CDR3 spans 14 amino acids. V lost 2 bases and J 4 bases, leaving 10 bases between the germline ends. The germline V gene has CDR1 SGHNT and CDR2 YENEEA.

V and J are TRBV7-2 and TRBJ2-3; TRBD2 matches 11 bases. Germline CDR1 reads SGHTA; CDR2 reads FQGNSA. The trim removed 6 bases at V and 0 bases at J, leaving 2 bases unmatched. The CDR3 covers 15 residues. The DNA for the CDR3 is TGTGCCAGCAGTAGGACTAGCGGGAGCACAGATACGCAGTATTTT. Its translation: CASSRTSGSTDTQYF.

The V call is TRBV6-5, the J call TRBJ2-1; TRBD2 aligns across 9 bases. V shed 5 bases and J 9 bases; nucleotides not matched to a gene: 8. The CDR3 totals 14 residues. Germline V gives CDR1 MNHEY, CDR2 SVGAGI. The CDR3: CASSESGGRGEQFF. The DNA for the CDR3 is TGTGCCAGCAGTGAAAGCGGGGGGCGGGGTGAGCAGTTCTTC.

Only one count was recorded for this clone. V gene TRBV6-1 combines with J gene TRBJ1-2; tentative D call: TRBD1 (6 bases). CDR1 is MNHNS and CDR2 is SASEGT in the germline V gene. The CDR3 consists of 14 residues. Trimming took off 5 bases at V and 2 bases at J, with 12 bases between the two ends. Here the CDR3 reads CASSPIDRNYGYTF. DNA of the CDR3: TGTGCCAGCAGTCCCATCGACAGGAACTATGGCTACACCTTC.